The 19 T cell receptor beta chains presented below share a single source sample, sequenced in a study of vaccination effects on CD4 cells after COVID-19. Assay used: immunoSEQ multiplex PCR; TCRdb lists only in-frame clones, some missing. Seen here are about 48,000 clones, 67% observed once, and the top ten hold roughly 5.1%. Their cognate antigens are unknown. Culture lasted 10 days before CD4+ T cell isolation. Sample: CD4+ T cells from PBMCs cultured without peptide, taken before COVID-19 vaccination. The receptors derive from a human donor who received a COVID-19 vaccine.

The table lists this clone with a few counts. This rearrangement joins TRBV29-1 to TRBJ1-5; unclear D gene. Trimming took 7 bases from V and 3 from J, leaving 13 bases between them. Germline CDR1 SQVTM, CDR2 ANQGSEA. The CDR3 has 13 residues. CDR3 sequence reads: CSAAGSLNQPQHF. As DNA, the CDR3 is TGCAGCGCCGCCGGGAGCCTCAATCAGCCCCAGCATTTT. Drawing the rest from reference TRBV29-1 and TRBJ1-5, the complete variable domain is SAVISQKPSRDICQRGTSLTIQCQVDSQVTMMFWYRQQPGQSLTLIATANQGSEATYESGFVIDKFPISRPNLTFSTLTVSNMSPEDSSIYLCSAAGSLNQPQHFGDGTRLSIL.

There are a few counts of this clone. J is TRBJ2-2 and V is TRBV2, with unresolved D. Trimming cost V 4 bases and J 0 bases, with 9 bases left between them. This CDR3 has 15 amino acids. CDR1 and CDR2 (germline): SNHLY, FYNNEI. The CDR3 spells CASSVGFANTGELFF. Here the CDR3 DNA reads TGTGCCAGCAGTGTAGGGTTCGCGAACACCGGGGAGCTGTTTTTT. Combining the CDR3 with reference TRBV2 and TRBJ2-2 gives the whole variable domain EPEVTQTPSHQVTQMGQEVILRCVPISNHLYFYWYRQILGQKVEFLVSFYNNEISEKSEIFDDQFSVERPDGSNFTLKIRSTKLEDSAMYFCASSVGFANTGELFFGEGSRLTVL.

The sample holds a few counts of this clone. The chain has TRBV29-1 and TRBJ1-5; 11 bases align to TRBD1. V dropped 1 base and J dropped 0; count of bases not matched to a gene: 11. This CDR3 is 19 amino acids long. In germline, CDR1 is SQVTM, CDR2 ANQGSEA. CDR3: CSVEVIRTGGKGSNQPQHF. The CDR3 region has the DNA TGCAGCGTTGAAGTAATTCGGACAGGGGGCAAAGGTAGCAATCAGCCCCAGCATTTT.

V usage is TRBV5-5 and J usage is TRBJ2-6; TRBD1 matches at 10 bases. Germline V gene data show CDR1 as SGHKS and CDR2 as YYEKEE (reference sequence). The V gene end was trimmed by 6 bases and the J gene end by 3 bases; junction bases not matched to a gene: 12. The CDR3 sequence is 18 residues long. The CDR3 DNA sequence: TGTGCCAGCACCCTCTCCGGGACAGGGGCTGGTGGGGCCAACGTCCTGACTTTC. Encoded protein: CASTLSGTGAGGANVLTF.

The chain links TRBV18 to TRBJ2-2; 8 nucleotides agree with TRBD1. The CDR3 is made up of 16 amino acids. V lost 3 bases, J lost 2 bases, and 5 bases stayed unmatched. Germline CDR1 and CDR2: KGHSH and LQKENI. CDR3 in amino acids: CASSPFAGGNTGELFF. CDR3 coding DNA: TGTGCCAGCTCACCTTTTGCAGGGGGCAACACCGGGGAGCTGTTTTTT.

V and J are TRBV18 and TRBJ2-2, with a tentative D call TRBD2 (6 bases). CDR1 and CDR2 (germline): KGHSH, LQKENI. This CDR3 is 15 amino acids long. Trimming stripped 2 bases from V and 1 base from J, with 8 bases between. This CDR3 reads CASSPFSGNTGELFF. The CDR3 nucleotides are TGTGCCAGCTCACCATTTAGCGGGAACACCGGGGAGCTGTTTTTT.

This clone was recorded once. The V gene is TRBV28, the J gene TRBJ1-5; 7 positions agree with TRBD1. The germline CDR1 and CDR2 sequences are MDHEN and SYDVKM. The trim removed 4 bases at V and 2 bases at J, leaving 5 bases unmatched. This CDR3 comprises 15 residues. CDR3: CASSSGGARNQPQHF. The CDR3 DNA sequence: TGTGCCAGCAGTTCAGGGGGTGCCCGCAATCAGCCCCAGCATTTT.

The chain carries TRBV6-5 and TRBJ1-1; 7 nucleotides align to TRBD1. With V trimmed by 4 bases and J by 5 bases, 7 bases remained unmatched. The CDR3 is 14 residues long. Germline V lookup: CDR1 MNHEY, CDR2 SVGAGI. As DNA, the CDR3 is TGTGCCAGCAGTTTCGACAGGGCGGGTACTGAAGCTTTCTTT. Its translation is CASSFDRAGTEAFF.

CDR3: CASSVDRGRGQYF. In DNA, the CDR3 is TGTGCCAGCAGCGTGGACAGGGGCCGAGGGCAGTACTTC. The gene calls are TRBV3-1 (or the pseudogene TRBV3-2) and TRBJ2-7; 9 bases map to TRBD1. Losses at the gene ends were 5 bases for V and 9 bases for J; bases not matched to a gene: 8. Germline CDR1 is LGHDT and CDR2 is YNNKEL (reference sequence). The CDR3 extends over 13 amino acids.

The rearrangement links TRBV27 to TRBJ2-1, with TRBD1 matching over 8 bases. J gave up 6 bases and V 3 bases, and 7 bases lay outside the gene matches. The CDR3 is 15 residues long. Germline V gene lookup returns CDR1 MNHEY and CDR2 SMNVEV (reference sequence). CDR3 sequence reads: CASSFDRGAPNEQFF. DNA of the CDR3: TGTGCCAGCAGTTTCGACAGGGGCGCTCCCAATGAGCAGTTCTTC.

The chain uses TRBV15 and TRBJ2-1; 7 bases fit TRBD2. Trimming at V came to 3 bases and at J to 4 bases, leaving 9 bases not matched to a gene. Germline-derived CDR1 and CDR2 are LNHNV and YYDKDF (reference sequence). This CDR3 contains 16 residues. The CDR3 is CATSSPMAGVYNEQFF. The CDR3 DNA reads TGTGCCACCAGCAGCCCCATGGCGGGAGTATACAATGAGCAGTTCTTC.

The chain combines TRBV4-3 with TRBJ1-4, with 9 nucleotides matching TRBD1. The V gene end was trimmed by 3 bases and the J gene end by 5 bases; junction bases not matched to a gene: 4. Germline CDR1 LGHNA, CDR2 YSLEER. The CDR3 extends over 15 amino acids. CDR3 in amino acids: CASSQGGQGNEKLFF. The CDR3 DNA is TGCGCCAGCAGCCAGGGAGGACAGGGGAATGAAAAACTGTTTTTT.

As concerns this clone: A junction boundary mismatches the germline segment, possibly from a read error. CDR3 coding DNA: TGTACCAGCATCGGCATAAGGGCTTTCTTT. It yields the protein CTSIGIRAFF. This chain uses TRBV6-6 with TRBJ1-1; D remains ambiguous. This CDR3 spans 10 amino acids. Germline lookup yields CDR1 MNHNY and CDR2 SVGAGI (reference sequence).

This chain joins TRBV19 and TRBJ1-4; 8 bases agree with TRBD1. J was trimmed by 8 bases and V by 6 bases; bases with no gene match: 8. The CDR3 spans 14 residues. The germline CDR1 and CDR2 sequences are LNHDA and SQIVND (reference sequence). The CDR3 loop reads CASRTGTGGEKLFF. CDR3 DNA sequence: TGTGCCAGTAGAACCGGGACAGGAGGGGAAAAACTGTTTTTT.

The chain combines TRBV6-2 or TRBV6-3 with TRBJ1-2; 10 bases map to TRBD1. CDR3 size: 17 residues. CDR1 is MNHEY, CDR2 SVGEGT, per germline. V lost 4 bases and J lost 0; bases outside the gene matches: 8. CDR3 coding DNA: TGTGCCAGCAGTTTCCGGGACAGGGGAGTCTCTAACTATGGCTACACCTTC. Encoded protein: CASSFRDRGVSNYGYTF.

V is TRBV3-1 (or the pseudogene TRBV3-2) and J is TRBJ2-7; no firm D call. Trimming removed 1 base at V and 7 bases at J, with 17 bases between. The CDR3 extends over 15 amino acids. Germline assignment: CDR1 LGHDT and CDR2 YNNKEL (reference sequence). DNA for the CDR3: TGTGCCAGCAGCCAAGGAATCTGGGCGGAACGGGAGCAGTACTTC. It yields the protein CASSQGIWAEREQYF.

The genes are TRBV29-1 and TRBJ2-5; unclear D gene. CDR1 SQVTM and CDR2 ANQGSEA come from the germline V gene. V was pared by 3 bases and J by 1 base, with 3 bases between. CDR3 length equals 11 residues. CDR3 residues: CSVDRQETQYF. CDR3 nucleotide sequence: TGCAGCGTTGATCGCCAAGAGACCCAGTACTTC. The entire variable domain, with the rest obtained from reference TRBV29-1 and TRBJ2-5, is as follows: SAVISQKPSRDICQRGTSLTIQCQVDSQVTMMFWYRQQPGQSLTLIATANQGSEATYESGFVIDKFPISRPNLTFSTLTVSNMSPEDSSIYLCSVDRQETQYFGPGTRLLVL.

The chain couples TRBV3-1 (or the pseudogene TRBV3-2) to TRBJ2-3; D gene unclear. Germline V gene sequence: CDR1 LGHDT, CDR2 YNNKEL (reference sequence). CDR3 length: 15 amino acids. The germline V and J ends were trimmed by 8 bases and 8 bases, with 23 bases remaining between them. Written as DNA, the CDR3 is TGTGCCAGCGGACCCGGTTTGCCCGGTGTAGGTACGCAGTATTTT. The encoded protein is CASGPGLPGVGTQYF.

The rearrangement joins TRBV4-1 to TRBJ2-1, with 7 positions matching TRBD2. CDR1 and CDR2 from the germline V gene are MGHRA and YSYEKL. Germline trimming cut 3 bases from V and 8 bases from J; bases unmatched to any gene: 7. The CDR3 loop spans 14 amino acids. This CDR3 reads CASSHVGGSDEQFF. The DNA for the CDR3 is TGCGCCAGCAGCCATGTCGGCGGGAGCGATGAGCAGTTCTTC.